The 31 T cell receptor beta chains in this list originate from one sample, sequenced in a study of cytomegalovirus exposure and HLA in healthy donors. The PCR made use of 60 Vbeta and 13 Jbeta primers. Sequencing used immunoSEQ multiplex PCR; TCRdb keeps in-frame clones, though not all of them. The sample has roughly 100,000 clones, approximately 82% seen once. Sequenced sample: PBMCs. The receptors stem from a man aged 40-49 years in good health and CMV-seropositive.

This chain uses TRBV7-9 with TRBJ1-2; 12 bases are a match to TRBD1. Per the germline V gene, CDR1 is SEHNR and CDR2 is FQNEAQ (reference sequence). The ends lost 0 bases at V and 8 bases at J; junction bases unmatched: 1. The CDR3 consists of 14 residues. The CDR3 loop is CASSLAGTGGGYTF. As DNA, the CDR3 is TGTGCCAGCAGCTTAGCGGGGACAGGGGGCGGCTACACCTTC.

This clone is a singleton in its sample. CDR3 residues: CSYFEETQYF. CDR3 nucleotides: TGTTCCTACTTTGAAGAGACCCAGTACTTC. The chain joins TRBV7-9 to TRBJ2-5; D gene ambiguous. Germline CDR1 reads SEHNR; CDR2 reads FQNEAQ (reference sequence). The CDR3 covers 10 residues.

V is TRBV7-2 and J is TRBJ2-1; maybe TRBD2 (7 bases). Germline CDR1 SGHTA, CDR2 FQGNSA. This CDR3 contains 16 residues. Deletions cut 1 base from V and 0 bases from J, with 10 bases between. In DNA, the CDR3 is TGTGCCAGCAGCTTAGAGGGGGGGAGCTCCTACAATGAGCAGTTCTTC. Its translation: CASSLEGGSSYNEQFF.

Written as DNA, the CDR3 is TGTGCCAGCAGCTGGCGACTAGCGGTGAACAATGAGCAGTTCTTC. It specifies CASSWRLAVNNEQFF. J is TRBJ2-1 and V is TRBV7-9; 9 bases are shared with TRBD2. CDR1 SEHNR and CDR2 FQNEAQ come from the germline V gene (reference sequence). Trimming cost V 4 bases and J 5 bases; bases outside gene matches: 6. The CDR3 spans 15 residues.

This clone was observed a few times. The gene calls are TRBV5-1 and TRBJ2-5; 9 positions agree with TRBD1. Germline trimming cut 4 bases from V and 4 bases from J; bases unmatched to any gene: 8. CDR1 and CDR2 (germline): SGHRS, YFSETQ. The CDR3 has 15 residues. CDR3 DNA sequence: TGCGCCAGCAGCCTCCGGACAGGGGCGGGAGAGACCCAGTACTTC. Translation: CASSLRTGAGETQYF.

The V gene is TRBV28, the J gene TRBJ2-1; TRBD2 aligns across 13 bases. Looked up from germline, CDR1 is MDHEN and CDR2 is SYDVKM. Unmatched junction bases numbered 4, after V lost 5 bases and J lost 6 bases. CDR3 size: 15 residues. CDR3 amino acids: CASSEGLAGSNEQFF. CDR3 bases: TGTGCCAGCAGTGAGGGACTAGCGGGGAGCAATGAGCAGTTCTTC.

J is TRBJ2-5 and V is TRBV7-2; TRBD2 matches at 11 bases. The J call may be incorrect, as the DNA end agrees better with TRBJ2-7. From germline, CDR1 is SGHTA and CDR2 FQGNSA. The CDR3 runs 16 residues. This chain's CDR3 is CASSLFVAGGSYEQYF. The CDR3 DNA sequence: TGTGCCAGCAGCTTATTTGTAGCGGGGGGGTCCTACGAGCAGTACTTC.

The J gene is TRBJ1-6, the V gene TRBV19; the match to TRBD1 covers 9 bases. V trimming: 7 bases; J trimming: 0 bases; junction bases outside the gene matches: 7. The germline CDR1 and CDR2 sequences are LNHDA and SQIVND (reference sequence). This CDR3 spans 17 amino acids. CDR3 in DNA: TGTGCCAGTACGGGACAGGGCCAAATCTCCTATAATTCACCCCTCCACTTT. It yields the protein CASTGQGQISYNSPLHF.

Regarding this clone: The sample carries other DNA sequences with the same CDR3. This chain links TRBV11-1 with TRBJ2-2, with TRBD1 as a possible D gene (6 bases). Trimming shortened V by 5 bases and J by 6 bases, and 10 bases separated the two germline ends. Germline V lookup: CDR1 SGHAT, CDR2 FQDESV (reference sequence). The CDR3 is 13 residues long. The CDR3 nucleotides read TGTGCCAGCAGCCCCAACAGGGCCGGGGAGCTGTTTTTT. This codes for CASSPNRAGELFF.

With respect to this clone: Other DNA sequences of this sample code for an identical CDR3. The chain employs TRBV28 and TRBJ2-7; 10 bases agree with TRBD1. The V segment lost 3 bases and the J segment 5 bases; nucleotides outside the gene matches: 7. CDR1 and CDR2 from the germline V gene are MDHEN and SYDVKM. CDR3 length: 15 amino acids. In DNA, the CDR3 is TGTGCCAGCAGTTTTTCCGGGACAGGGGTCCACGAGCAGTACTTC. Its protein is CASSFSGTGVHEQYF.

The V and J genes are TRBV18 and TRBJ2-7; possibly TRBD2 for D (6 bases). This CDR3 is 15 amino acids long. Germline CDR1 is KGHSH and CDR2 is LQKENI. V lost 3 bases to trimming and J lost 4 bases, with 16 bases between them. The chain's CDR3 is CASSPSPSVLYEQYF. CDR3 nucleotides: TGTGCCAGCTCACCCTCGCCTAGCGTCTTGTACGAGCAGTACTTC.

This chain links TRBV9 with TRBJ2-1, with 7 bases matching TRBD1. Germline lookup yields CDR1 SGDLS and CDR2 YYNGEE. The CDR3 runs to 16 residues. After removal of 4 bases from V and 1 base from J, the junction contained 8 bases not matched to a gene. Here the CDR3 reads CASSPPEGASYNEQFF. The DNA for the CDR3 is TGTGCCAGCAGCCCCCCTGAGGGGGCATCCTACAATGAGCAGTTCTTC.

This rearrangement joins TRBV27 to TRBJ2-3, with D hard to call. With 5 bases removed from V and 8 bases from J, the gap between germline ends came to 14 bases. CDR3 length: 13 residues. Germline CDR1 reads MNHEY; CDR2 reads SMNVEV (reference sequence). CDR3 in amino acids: CASSPWASGTQYF. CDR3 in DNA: TGTGCCAGCAGTCCGTGGGCCTCTGGTACGCAGTATTTT.

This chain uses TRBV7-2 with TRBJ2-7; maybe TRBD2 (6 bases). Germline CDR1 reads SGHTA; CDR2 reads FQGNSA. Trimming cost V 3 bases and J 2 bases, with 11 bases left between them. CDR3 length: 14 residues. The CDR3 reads CASSFGTRTYEQYF. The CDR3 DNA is TGTGCCAGCAGCTTTGGGACTCGGACCTACGAGCAGTACTTC.

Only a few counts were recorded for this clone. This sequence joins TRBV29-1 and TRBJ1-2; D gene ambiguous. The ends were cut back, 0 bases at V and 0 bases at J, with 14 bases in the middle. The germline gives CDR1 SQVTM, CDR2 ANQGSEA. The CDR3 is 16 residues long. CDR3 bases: TGCAGCGTTGAAGATGGGCAGCTCCTCCCTAACTATGGCTACACCTTC. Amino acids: CSVEDGQLLPNYGYTF.

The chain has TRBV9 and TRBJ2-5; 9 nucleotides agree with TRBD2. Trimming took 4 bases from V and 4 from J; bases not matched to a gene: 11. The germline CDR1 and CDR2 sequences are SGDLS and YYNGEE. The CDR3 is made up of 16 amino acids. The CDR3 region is CASSRSGASGAETQYF. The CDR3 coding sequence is TGTGCCAGCAGCCGAAGCGGGGCTAGCGGGGCAGAGACCCAGTACTTC.

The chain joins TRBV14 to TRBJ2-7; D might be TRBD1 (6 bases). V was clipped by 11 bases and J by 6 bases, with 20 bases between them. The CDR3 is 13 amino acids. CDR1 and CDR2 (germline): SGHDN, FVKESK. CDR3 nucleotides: TGTGCCGGCCAACAGATTACAGGGAGCGAGCAGTACTTC. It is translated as CAGQQITGSEQYF.

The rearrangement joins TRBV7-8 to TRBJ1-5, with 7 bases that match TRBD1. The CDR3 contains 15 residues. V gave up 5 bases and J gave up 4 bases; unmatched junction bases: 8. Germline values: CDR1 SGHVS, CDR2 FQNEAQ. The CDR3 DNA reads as TGTGCCAGCAGCGTCGAGGGGGCAAAGAATCAGCCCCAGCATTTT. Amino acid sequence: CASSVEGAKNQPQHF.

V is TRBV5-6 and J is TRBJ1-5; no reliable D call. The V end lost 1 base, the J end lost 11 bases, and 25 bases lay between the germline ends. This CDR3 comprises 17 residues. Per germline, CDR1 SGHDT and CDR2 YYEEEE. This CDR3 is CASSLLSQAGAIQAQHF. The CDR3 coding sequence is TGTGCCAGCAGCTTGCTGTCGCAGGCAGGTGCTATACAAGCCCAGCATTTT.

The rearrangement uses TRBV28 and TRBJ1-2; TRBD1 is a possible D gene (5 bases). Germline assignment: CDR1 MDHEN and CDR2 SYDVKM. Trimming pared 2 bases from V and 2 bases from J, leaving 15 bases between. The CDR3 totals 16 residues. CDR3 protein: CASSLRGFEGNYGYTF. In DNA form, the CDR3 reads TGTGCCAGCAGTTTAAGGGGATTCGAAGGGAACTATGGCTACACCTTC.

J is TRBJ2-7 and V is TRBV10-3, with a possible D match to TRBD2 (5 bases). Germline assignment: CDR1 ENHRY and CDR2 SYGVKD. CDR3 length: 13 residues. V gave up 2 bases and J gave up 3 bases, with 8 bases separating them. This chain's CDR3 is CAISERRYYEQYF. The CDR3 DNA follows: TGTGCCATCAGTGAGCGGAGGTACTACGAGCAGTACTTC.

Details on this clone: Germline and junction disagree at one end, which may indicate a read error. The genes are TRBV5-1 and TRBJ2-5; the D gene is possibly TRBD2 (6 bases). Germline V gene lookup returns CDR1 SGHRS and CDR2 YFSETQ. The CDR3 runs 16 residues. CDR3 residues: CARSFRIAGGRETQYF. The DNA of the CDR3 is TGCGCCAGGAGCTTCCGAATAGCTGGGGGGAGAGAGACCCAGTACTTC.

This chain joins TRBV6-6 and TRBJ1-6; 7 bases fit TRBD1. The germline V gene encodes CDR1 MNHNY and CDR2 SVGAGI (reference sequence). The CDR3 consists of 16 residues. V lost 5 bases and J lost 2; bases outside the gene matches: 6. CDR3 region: CASSAGTAPYNSPLHF. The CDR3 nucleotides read TGTGCCAGCAGTGCGGGGACAGCACCCTATAATTCACCCCTCCACTTT.

The chain's CDR3 is CASSETLAGGLYF. For the CDR3, the DNA is TGTGCCAGCAGTGAAACACTAGCGGGAGGGTTGTATTTT. The J gene is TRBJ2-3, the V gene TRBV2, with 13 bases that match TRBD2. The CDR3 has 13 amino acids. Germline V gene data show CDR1 as SNHLY and CDR2 as FYNNEI. Trimming took 2 bases from V and 14 from J; bases not matched to a gene: 4.

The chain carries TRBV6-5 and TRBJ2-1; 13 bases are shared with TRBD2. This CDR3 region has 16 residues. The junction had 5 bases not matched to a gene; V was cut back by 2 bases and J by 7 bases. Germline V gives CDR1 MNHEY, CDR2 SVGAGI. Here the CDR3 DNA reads TGTGCCAGCAGTTACGATACTAGCGGGGGGGCGAATGAGCAGTTCTTC. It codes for CASSYDTSGGANEQFF.

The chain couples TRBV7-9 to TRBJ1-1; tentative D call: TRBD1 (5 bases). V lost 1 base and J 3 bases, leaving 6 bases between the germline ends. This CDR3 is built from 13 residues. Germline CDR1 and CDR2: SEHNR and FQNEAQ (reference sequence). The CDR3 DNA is TGTGCCAGCAGCTTAGAACAGGACACTGAAGCTTTCTTT. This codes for CASSLEQDTEAFF.

The CDR3 DNA reads TGTGCCAGCAGCTTAAGGGCAGGGGTCGGCACTGAAGCTTTCTTT. This gives the protein CASSLRAGVGTEAFF. This sequence joins TRBV7-3 and TRBJ1-1, with D tentatively TRBD1 (6 bases). V was shortened by 1 base and J by 4 bases, with 13 bases between the two germline ends. Germline CDR1 and CDR2: SGHTA and FQGTGA. This CDR3 is 15 amino acids long.

The CDR3 spells CASSKTPYYEQYF. CDR3 sequence (DNA): TGTGCCAGCAGCAAAACACCTTACTACGAGCAGTACTTC. This chain joins TRBV11-2 and TRBJ2-5; D is unclear. The end of the DNA aligns better with TRBJ2-7, so the J call may be wrong. CDR1 is SGHAT, CDR2 FQNNGV, per germline. The CDR3 is 13 amino acids.

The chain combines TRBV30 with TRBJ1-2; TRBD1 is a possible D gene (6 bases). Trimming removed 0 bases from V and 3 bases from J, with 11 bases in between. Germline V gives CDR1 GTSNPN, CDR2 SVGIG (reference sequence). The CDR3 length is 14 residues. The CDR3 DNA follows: TGTGCCTGGAGTGTACGTCAGGGGCACTATGGCTACACCTTC. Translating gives CAWSVRQGHYGYTF.

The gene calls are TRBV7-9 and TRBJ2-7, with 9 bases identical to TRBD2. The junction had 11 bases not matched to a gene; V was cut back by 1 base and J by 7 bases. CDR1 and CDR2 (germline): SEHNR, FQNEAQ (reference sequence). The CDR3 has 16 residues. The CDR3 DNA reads TGTGCCAGCAGCTTAGTGAGCGGGAGGTTTCTTTTGGAGCAGTACTTC. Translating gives CASSLVSGRFLLEQYF.

The CDR3 loop is CASSYRFRSYNSPLHF. The CDR3, as DNA: TGTGCCAGCAGTTATCGGTTCAGGTCATATAATTCACCCCTCCACTTT. The chain has TRBV6-5 and TRBJ1-6, with unresolved D. From germline, CDR1 is MNHEY and CDR2 SVGAGI. The CDR3 loop spans 16 amino acids. V was pared by 3 bases and J by 4 bases, with 13 bases between.